This T cell receptor beta chain was retrieved from a study of blood T cells in healthy people across ages. Together with a sample-barcoded 5' primer, a J-beta primer mix was included in a second PCR lasting 7 to 11 cycles. TCRdb re-called the 5' RACE reads through MiXCR, storing one row per CDR3 protein. The top ten hold around 4% of the sample, which has 1.5 million or so distinct CDR3 sequences, approximately 43% seen once. Comments on this clonotype: A much larger clone is a single base away; this may be a read error.

Germline lookup yields CDR1 LGHNA and CDR2 YSLEER. CDR3 length: 14 amino acids. This sequence originates from a woman aged 18-30 years in good health. Sequences were obtained from blood. The chain couples TRBV4-3 to TRBJ2-1; D ambiguous. The CDR3 is CASNQVDAFNEQFF. In DNA, the CDR3 is TGCGCCAGCAACCAAGTGGATGCCTTCAATGAGCAGTTCTTC.